This entry describes one T cell receptor beta chain. Its antigen is unknown. Looked up from germline, CDR1 is LNHDA and CDR2 is SQIVND (reference sequence). CDR3 length equals 15 residues. V shed 5 bases and J 7 bases; nucleotides not matched to a gene: 11. This entry belongs to a study of T cell responses to AZD1222 COVID-19 vaccine. Study-level findings and limits: The donor cohort was predominantly white British with a female majority, and clonal diversity may have been underestimated.

Profiled with immunoSEQ multiplex PCR; TCRdb holds only in-frame clones, not every one. The data contain 150,000 to 200,000 clones, under 95% of them singletons. The V and J genes are TRBV19 and TRBJ2-1; 7 positions match TRBD1. The origin of this receptor is an adult who received the AZD1222 COVID-19 vaccine. Sequences were derived from peripheral blood, sampled 28 days after the second AZD1222 dose. As DNA, the CDR3 is TGTGCCAGTAGTGAAGCGACAGGGTGGGGGAATGAGCAGTTCTTC. Amino acids: CASSEATGWGNEQFF. Combining the CDR3 with reference TRBV19 and TRBJ2-1 gives the whole variable domain DGGITQSPKYLFRKEGQNVTLSCEQNLNHDAMYWYRQDPGQGLRLIYYSQIVNDFQKGDIAEGYSVSREKKESFPLTVTSAQKNPTAFYLCASSEATGWGNEQFFGPGTRLTVL.